This T cell receptor (beta chain) was captured in a study of response to subunit inactivated influenza vaccine. Trimming pared 1 base from V and 0 bases from J, leaving 11 bases between. CDR1 is DFQATT and CDR2 is SNEGSKA in the germline V gene (reference sequence). The CDR3 has 15 amino acids. MiXCR was run by TCRdb on the RT-PCR reads, yielding one entry per CDR3 protein. The sample yields approximately 680,000 distinct CDR3 sequences, 15% to 18% seen once. The gene calls are TRBV20-1 and TRBJ2-3; D uncertain. The input for sequencing was PBMCs from blood, taken roughly 12 days after vaccination. The TCR sequence derives from a man aged 50 to 60 who received an inactivated influenza vaccine. The CDR3 loop reads CSARVSRSSTDTQYF. The CDR3 DNA reads TGCAGTGCTAGAGTGTCCCGTTCTAGCACAGATACGCAGTATTTT.